This is a list of T cell receptor beta chains from one sample in a study of response to subunit inactivated influenza vaccine. TCRdb ran MiXCR on the RT-PCR reads and lists one entry per CDR3 protein. This table has about half a million distinct CDR3 sequences, about 8% appearing once. Sequencing used PBMCs from blood, obtained around 25 months after vaccination. These receptors were collected from a man aged 50 to 69 who received an inactivated influenza vaccine. Both conserved end residues are part of each CDR3. D genes are given only for firm matches. Expanded clones are given a class, and other clones once, few, many or no size at all.

TGTGCCAGCAGCCGCTCGAGGCAGGCTGGAGCCAAAAACATTCAGTACTTC	CASSRSRQAGAKNIQYF	TRBV7-9	TRBJ2-4	many	-
TGTGCCAGCAGTTACACGGCGGGGCGGGGGAACGAGCAGTACTTC	CASSYTAGRGNEQYF	TRBV6-5	TRBJ2-7	many	TRBD2
TGCAGCGTGGGACAGGGGATAAACATTCAGTACTTC	CSVGQGINIQYF	TRBV29-1	TRBJ2-4	-	TRBD1
TGTGCCAGCAGCCCTAGCGGAAATCGGGGGCTGACAACCTACGAGCAGTACTTC	CASSPSGNRGLTTYEQYF	TRBV7-2	TRBJ2-7	-	-
TGTGCCAGCAGCTTAACGTACGGGAGGGAGTACGAGCAGTACTTC	CASSLTYGREYEQYF	TRBV11-1	TRBJ2-7	-	TRBD2
TGCAGTGCTAGATTTCTTGGGACAGGGTCACGTTTCCCATCCTACGAGCAGTACTTC	CSARFLGTGSRFPSYEQYF	TRBV20-1	TRBJ2-7	-	TRBD1
TGTGCCAGCAGCTTAAGGCCTAGCGGGGGGGTGGTGGGAGAGACCCAGTACTTC	CASSLRPSGGVVGETQYF	TRBV11-2	TRBJ2-5	few	TRBD2
TGCGCCAGCAGACCAGACAGGGATACCTACGAGCAGTACTTC	CASRPDRDTYEQYF	TRBV5-1	TRBJ2-7	-	TRBD1
TGTGCCAGCAGCCAAGAGATTTCGGAGACAGGGGGCATCACCGGGGAGCTGTTTTTT	CASSQEISETGGITGELFF	TRBV3-1	TRBJ2-2	-	TRBD1
TGTGCCAGCAGCTTAGGAGGGACAGGGGGGCACCAAGAGACCCAGTACTTC	CASSLGGTGGHQETQYF	TRBV11-2	TRBJ2-5	-	TRBD1
TGTGCCAGCAGGGTGACCTACGAGCAGTACTTC	CASRVTYEQYF	TRBV2	TRBJ2-7	few	-
TGCAGCGTCCAGGGGGCGTCGAATCAGCCCCAGCATTTT	CSVQGASNQPQHF	TRBV29-1	TRBJ1-5	-	TRBD1
TGTGCCAGCAGCCAAGTACGGTTTCCAGATACGCAGTATTTT	CASSQVRFPDTQYF	TRBV3-1	TRBJ2-3	many	-
TGCGCCAGCAGCCAAGACTTTCAGGGTTCTAACTATGGCTACACCTTC	CASSQDFQGSNYGYTF	TRBV4-1	TRBJ1-2	-	-
TGTGCCAGCAGCTTAGCTAGCGGGACTCCTTCTAATGAGCAGTTCTTC	CASSLASGTPSNEQFF	TRBV7-2	TRBJ2-1	many	TRBD2
TGTGCCAGCAGTCCGGACGGACAGGGGACCACTGAAGCTTTCTTT	CASSPDGQGTTEAFF	TRBV12-3/TRBV12-4	TRBJ1-1	many	TRBD1
TGTGCCAGCAGCCTGAAAGGAACAGGCTACGAGCAGTACTTC	CASSLKGTGYEQYF	TRBV7-9	TRBJ2-7	few	-
TGTGCCAGCAGCTTAACGCTGACAGGGGCTAACTATGGCTACACCTTC	CASSLTLTGANYGYTF	TRBV5-5	TRBJ1-2	many	TRBD1
TGCAGCGTCCGAGACCGACAGGGTATCGAGCAGTACTTC	CSVRDRQGIEQYF	TRBV29-1	TRBJ2-7	-	TRBD1
TGTGCCAGCAGCTTAGAGGCAGTCCGCTCCTACGAGCAGTACTTC	CASSLEAVRSYEQYF	TRBV7-6	TRBJ2-7	few	-
TGTGCCAGCAGCTTAGCGGGGGGACTAGCGGCAGTCAATGAGCAGTTCTTC	CASSLAGGLAAVNEQFF	TRBV7-2	TRBJ2-1	few	TRBD2
TGTGCCAGCTCACCTCAACAACAGGCGGCAGATACGCAGTATTTT	CASSPQQQAADTQYF	TRBV18	TRBJ2-3	-	-
TGTGCCACCAGCAACCGGGACGCTAATCAGCCCCAGCATTTT	CATSNRDANQPQHF	TRBV15	TRBJ1-5	few	-
TGCGCCAGCAGCTTGATTGGGACAGGGGACCCTGGCACAGATACGCAGTATTTT	CASSLIGTGDPGTDTQYF	TRBV5-1	TRBJ2-3	many	TRBD1
TGTGCCAGCAGTTACTCGTTCACAGGGAGCAATCAGCCCCAGCATTTT	CASSYSFTGSNQPQHF	TRBV6-5	TRBJ1-5	many	-
TGTGCCAGCACCCCCACAGGGGCTAACTATGGCTACACCTTC	CASTPTGANYGYTF	TRBV3-1	TRBJ1-2	few	TRBD1
TGTGCCAGCAGCTTAGGATCGATAGACTACGAGCAGTACTTC	CASSLGSIDYEQYF	TRBV7-2	TRBJ2-7	-	-
TGTGCCAGCAGTACACCAAAACTGCGGGGGCCAACCACAGATACGCAGTATTTT	CASSTPKLRGPTTDTQYF	TRBV6-2/TRBV6-3	TRBJ2-3	few	-
TGTGCCAGCAGCTTCCGGCCCACTGAAGCTTTCTTT	CASSFRPTEAFF	TRBV7-9	TRBJ1-1	few	-
TGCGCCAGCAGCTTTGGGACAGGGGCGTATGAGCAGTTCTTC	CASSFGTGAYEQFF	TRBV5-1	TRBJ2-1	few	TRBD1
TGCGCCAGCAGCTTGGGTCTCCGCGAGGGGGAAAAACTGTTTTTT	CASSLGLREGEKLFF	TRBV5-1	TRBJ1-4	-	-